This entry describes one T cell receptor (beta chain). These data belong to a study of blood T cell repertoires in COVID-19. Original methodology: Reference gene primers were amplified, and this amplification served to estimate nucleated cell counts. This table comes from immunoSEQ multiplex PCR, and its TCRdb copy is limited to in-frame clones, with some not included. The V and J calls and the clone size are those of that table, but D and trimming were determined from the DNA. The sample lists 150,000 to 200,000 clones; 90% were seen once. V trimming: 4 bases; J trimming: 4 bases; junction bases outside the gene matches: 7. Germline V gene data show CDR1 as WNHNN and CDR2 as SYGVQD (reference sequence). The length of the CDR3 is 15 residues.

V gene TRBV10-1 combines with J gene TRBJ2-3; 8 nucleotides align to TRBD1. The sequence came from a man aged 60 to 75 with active or convalescent COVID-19. Sequenced: peripheral blood. The CDR3 spells CASSAQDRAADTQYF. The CDR3 DNA is TGCGCCAGCAGTGCACAGGACAGGGCTGCAGATACGCAGTATTTT.